What follows are 28 T cell receptor beta chains derived from one specimen sequenced in a study of CD8 T cells in ankylosing spondylitis. TCRdb itself ran the 5' RACE reads through MiXCR, one entry per CDR3 protein. The table has about 240,000 distinct CDR3 sequences, approximately 9% seen once. Material for sequencing was blood, either unsorted or a sorted T cell fraction (not recorded which). The receptors derive from a male donor with ankylosing spondylitis or in good health (not recorded which).

This clonotype was seen repeatedly, ten times or more. The chain is built from TRBV18 and TRBJ2-1; possibly TRBD1 for D (5 bases). There are 13 residues in the CDR3. Germline assignment: CDR1 KGHSH and CDR2 LQKENI. V dropped 4 bases and J dropped 9 bases, with 13 bases sitting between them. CDR3 in DNA: TGTGCCAGCTCACAAGGGGCGGAACCTGAGCAGTTCTTC. Its protein product is CASSQGAEPEQFF.

This clonotype was observed many times. The chain links TRBV29-1 to TRBJ2-1, with D uncertain. Trimming removed 7 bases at V and 10 bases at J, with 11 bases between. CDR3 length: 10 amino acids. Germline values: CDR1 SQVTM, CDR2 ANQGSEA. DNA for the CDR3: TGCAGCGCGGGTAGTCGGGAGCAGTTCTTC. Residues: CSAGSREQFF.

This clonotype was observed many times. V gene TRBV7-2 combines with J gene TRBJ2-3; 9 bases are shared with TRBD2. The CDR3 has 17 amino acids. J was trimmed by 0 bases and V by 5 bases; bases with no gene match: 9. Germline lookup yields CDR1 SGHTA and CDR2 FQGNSA. CDR3 nucleotides: TGTGCCAGCAGCCGAGTTACTAGCGGGTCTAGCACAGATACGCAGTATTTT. Its translation is CASSRVTSGSSTDTQYF.

In its sample, this clonotype was seen many times. The V call is TRBV19, the J call TRBJ2-5; D may be TRBD2 (6 bases). V gave up 3 bases and J gave up 5 bases, with 16 bases separating them. CDR3 length equals 15 residues. Per germline, CDR1 LNHDA and CDR2 SQIVND (reference sequence). CDR3: CASSMGGVPGETQYF. DNA of the CDR3: TGTGCCAGTAGTATGGGGGGAGTACCTGGTGAGACCCAGTACTTC.

This clonotype was detected many times. The chain carries TRBV20-1 and TRBJ2-1; maybe TRBD2 (6 bases). This CDR3 region has 17 residues. Trimming took 5 bases from V and 0 from J, leaving 20 bases between them. Germline CDR1 and CDR2: DFQATT and SNEGSKA (reference sequence). The CDR3 DNA follows: TGCAGTGCTCCCGACCCCGGGACTGGGAGCTCCTACAATGAGCAGTTCTTC. This sequence encodes CSAPDPGTGSSYNEQFF.

This clonotype was picked up a small number of times. The chain couples TRBV7-2 to TRBJ2-3; D is unresolved. Deletions cut 3 bases from V and 6 bases from J, with 7 bases between. The CDR3 has 12 residues. From germline, CDR1 is SGHTA and CDR2 FQGNSA. CDR3 sequence reads: CASSLYWDTQYF. The CDR3 region has the DNA TGTGCCAGCAGCTTGTATTGGGATACGCAGTATTTT.

This clonotype was seen at least ten times. V is TRBV25-1 and J is TRBJ1-5; D is unresolved. CDR3 length: 14 amino acids. V gave up 10 bases and J gave up 0 bases, with 13 bases separating them. Germline CDR1 is MGHDK and CDR2 is SYGVNS. The CDR3 is CANGIYYSNQPQHF. CDR3 nucleotide sequence: TGTGCCAACGGAATTTATTATAGCAATCAGCCCCAGCATTTT.

This clonotype occurred many times. A junction end diverges from the germline sequence, so it may reflect a read error. J is TRBJ2-3 and V is TRBV7-7, with 8 bases matching TRBD1. CDR3 size: 14 residues. The germline V gene has CDR1 SSHAT and CDR2 FNYEAQ (reference sequence). The DNA of the CDR3 is TGTGCTAGCAGTCCGACAGGGGTAAAGGATACGCAGTATTTT. Amino acid sequence: CASSPTGVKDTQYF.

This clonotype was picked up a small number of times. CDR3 nucleotide sequence: TGCGCCAGCAGCCAAGGATCCCAAGCTTTCTTT. Protein: CASSQGSQAFF. The chain links TRBV4-3 to TRBJ1-1; D gene uncertain. The germline V gene has CDR1 LGHNA and CDR2 YSLEER. The ends were cut back, 1 base at V and 9 bases at J, with 6 bases in the middle. This CDR3 spans 11 amino acids.

This sequence joins TRBV7-8 and TRBJ1-4; the match to TRBD1 covers 12 bases. Trimming cost V 0 bases and J 2 bases; bases outside gene matches: 7. Germline CDR1 reads SGHVS; CDR2 reads FQNEAQ. The CDR3 consists of 19 residues. This CDR3 is CASSLAGTGGFSTNEKLFF. CDR3 DNA: TGTGCCAGCAGCTTAGCGGGGACAGGGGGCTTTTCGACTAATGAAAAACTGTTTTTT.

Many counts were recorded for this clonotype. The chain links TRBV7-9 to TRBJ2-2; TRBD1 aligns across 7 bases. The J segment lost 1 base and the V segment lost 6 bases, leaving 8 bases of the junction unmatched. Germline loops: CDR1 SEHNR, CDR2 FQNEAQ (reference sequence). The CDR3 totals 16 residues. The CDR3 DNA follows: TGTGCCAGCAGATATAGCACAGGGGAGAACACCGGGGAGCTGTTTTTT. Protein sequence: CASRYSTGENTGELFF.

The chain couples TRBV19 to TRBJ2-7, with D possibly matching TRBD1 (6 bases). The length of the CDR3 is 15 residues. Germline CDR1 is LNHDA and CDR2 is SQIVND (reference sequence). The V gene lost 6 bases and the J gene lost 3 bases, with 18 bases spanning the gap. The CDR3 is CASSAASGQLYEQYF. The CDR3 nucleotides read TGTGCCAGTAGCGCGGCCTCGGGACAACTCTACGAGCAGTACTTC.

The chain links TRBV4-3 to TRBJ1-1; tentatively, D is TRBD1 (5 bases). This CDR3 spans 17 amino acids. Germline loops: CDR1 LGHNA, CDR2 YSLEER. V lost 2 bases to trimming and J lost 5 bases, with 21 bases between them. This chain's CDR3 is CASSQHLSQGKGTEAFF. As DNA, the CDR3 is TGCGCCAGCAGCCAACACTTGTCTCAGGGAAAAGGGACTGAAGCTTTCTTT.

The genes are TRBV30 and TRBJ2-5; D uncertain. V dropped 3 bases and J dropped 2 bases, with 7 bases sitting between them. Germline V gene data show CDR1 as GTSNPN and CDR2 as SVGIG (reference sequence). This CDR3 comprises 12 residues. The CDR3 reads CAWRTNQETQYF. The CDR3 nucleotides read TGTGCCTGGAGAACGAATCAAGAGACCCAGTACTTC.

This clonotype was recorded many times. The rearrangement joins TRBV20-1 to TRBJ1-1; D is unresolved. The V and J ends lost 0 bases and 5 bases respectively, with 10 bases between them. Per the germline V gene, CDR1 is DFQATT and CDR2 is SNEGSKA (reference sequence). The CDR3 extends over 13 amino acids. The CDR3 DNA sequence: TGCAGTGCTAGAGATGTAAGAGGGACTGAAGCTTTCTTT. The encoded protein is CSARDVRGTEAFF.

This clonotype was seen at least ten times. The rearrangement joins TRBV29-1 to TRBJ1-1; no clear D. V was pared by 7 bases and J by 5 bases, with 11 bases between. CDR3 length equals 11 residues. Germline CDR1 is SQVTM and CDR2 is ANQGSEA. The CDR3 region has the DNA TGCAGCGGTCGGGAAGCTACTGAAGCTTTCTTT. Protein product: CSGREATEAFF.

This clonotype was counted only a few times. This chain uses TRBV7-2 with TRBJ1-5, with D possibly being TRBD1 (5 bases). This CDR3 has 14 amino acids. Germline V lookup: CDR1 SGHTA, CDR2 FQGNSA. V was cut by 2 bases and J by 7 bases, with 12 bases left in between. In DNA form, the CDR3 reads TGTGCCAGCAGCTTAATAGGGGAAAAACAGCCCCAGCATTTT. It encodes CASSLIGEKQPQHF.

There are a few counts of this clonotype. The chain couples TRBV15 to TRBJ2-1, with 14 positions matching TRBD2. The trim removed 0 bases at V and 9 bases at J, leaving 4 bases unmatched. The CDR3 covers 16 residues. Germline assignment: CDR1 LNHNV and CDR2 YYDKDF (reference sequence). CDR3 sequence: CATSREGTSGRGEQFF. DNA for the CDR3: TGTGCCACCAGCAGAGAGGGGACTAGCGGGAGAGGTGAGCAGTTCTTC.

This chain connects TRBV4-3 to TRBJ1-3; unclear D gene. Trimming took off 4 bases at V and 0 bases at J, with 25 bases between the two ends. The CDR3 is 20 residues long. The germline V gene has CDR1 LGHNA and CDR2 YSLEER. The CDR3: CASSLAASGELGRSGNTIYF. The CDR3 coding sequence is TGCGCCAGCAGCCTAGCAGCAAGCGGGGAATTAGGGCGCTCTGGAAACACCATATATTTT.

The V call is TRBV7-9, the J call TRBJ2-7; 9 positions agree with TRBD2. CDR3 length: 17 residues. Per germline, CDR1 SEHNR and CDR2 FQNEAQ (reference sequence). Trimming took 0 bases from V and 3 from J; bases not matched to a gene: 9. The DNA for the CDR3 is TGTGCCAGCAGCTTAGCATACCGGACTAGCGAGGGCTACGAGCAGTACTTC. It is translated as CASSLAYRTSEGYEQYF.

This chain joins TRBV18 and TRBJ2-1; 8 bases fit TRBD1. J was trimmed by 3 bases and V by 2 bases; bases with no gene match: 6. In germline, CDR1 is KGHSH, CDR2 LQKENI. This CDR3 has 16 residues. The DNA for the CDR3 is TGTGCCAGCTCACCAACGGGACAGGTTATCTACAATGAGCAGTTCTTC. It yields the protein CASSPTGQVIYNEQFF.

This clonotype was found many times. The gene calls are TRBV20-1 and TRBJ2-1; 14 positions match TRBD2. The CDR3 extends over 15 amino acids. The germline CDR1 and CDR2 sequences are DFQATT and SNEGSKA (reference sequence). With 1 base clipped from V and 7 bases from J, the junction kept 3 bases outside the gene matches. The DNA for the CDR3 is TGCAGTGCTAGAGCCGGGACTAGCGGGGGAAATGAGCAGTTCTTC. Amino acid sequence: CSARAGTSGGNEQFF.

This clonotype was seen repeatedly, ten times or more. The gene calls are TRBV28 and TRBJ2-1, with 8 bases fitting TRBD1. The CDR3 extends over 15 amino acids. The V gene end was trimmed by 4 bases and the J gene end by 5 bases; junction bases not matched to a gene: 7. Germline CDR1 and CDR2: MDHEN and SYDVKM. The CDR3 DNA reads TGTGCCAGCAGTTGGGGGACAGGATTCAACAATGAGCAGTTCTTC. Translating gives CASSWGTGFNNEQFF.

This clonotype was observed at least ten times. This chain joins TRBV29-1 and TRBJ2-3; 10 nucleotides line up with TRBD1. In germline, CDR1 is SQVTM, CDR2 ANQGSEA. CDR3 size: 13 residues. Trimming removed 3 bases from V and 4 bases from J; junction bases left unmatched: 1. The CDR3 region has the DNA TGCAGCGTTGAGACAGGGGGCGCAGATACGCAGTATTTT. Translating gives CSVETGGADTQYF.

In its sample, this clonotype was seen many times. This chain connects TRBV29-1 to TRBJ2-3; possible D gene TRBD2, 7 bases. Germline-derived CDR1 and CDR2 are SQVTM and ANQGSEA. V was pared by 6 bases and J by 4 bases, with 14 bases between. This CDR3 contains 13 residues. CDR3 in amino acids: CSVTGGLADTQYF. In DNA, the CDR3 is TGCAGCGTCACCGGGGGGCTCGCAGATACGCAGTATTTT.

This clonotype was seen repeatedly, ten times or more. The chain couples TRBV25-1 to TRBJ1-3; D call uncertain. The CDR3 loop spans 14 amino acids. Germline V gives CDR1 MGHDK, CDR2 SYGVNS. Trimming removed 2 bases from V and 2 bases from J, with 7 bases in between. This CDR3 reads CASSEPAAGNTIYF. In DNA form, the CDR3 reads TGTGCCAGCAGTGAACCGGCCGCTGGAAACACCATATATTTT.

This clonotype has ten or more counts. The chain uses TRBV11-2 and TRBJ2-7, with 12 bases lining up with TRBD2. The CDR3 is 14 amino acids. CDR1 is SGHAT, CDR2 FQNNGV, per germline. V trimming: 11 bases; J trimming: 2 bases; junction bases outside the gene matches: 7. Written as DNA, the CDR3 is TGTGCCTCCAGGACTAGCGGGGAACCCTACGAGCAGTACTTC. The encoded protein is CASRTSGEPYEQYF. Drawing the rest from reference TRBV11-2 and TRBJ2-7, the complete variable domain is EAGVAQSPRYKIIEKRQSVAFWCNPISGHATLYWYQQILGQGPKLLIQFQNNGVVDDSQLPKDRFSAERLKGVDSTLKIQPAKLEDSAVYLCASRTSGEPYEQYFGPGTRLTVT.

This clonotype showed up many times. The gene calls are TRBV5-1 and TRBJ2-2; no clear D gene. V lost 0 bases and J lost 6, with 9 bases in between. Germline CDR1 SGHRS, CDR2 YFSETQ. The CDR3 has 14 residues. For the CDR3, the DNA is TGCGCCAGCAGCTTGGAACTGGGGTCCGGGGAGCTGTTTTTT. This encodes CASSLELGSGELFF.